The clone carrying this TCR beta chain was seen a few times. Its specificity is not known. This sample was included in a study of radiation and T cells in renal cell carcinoma. Across the whole study: Nephrectomy followed 15 Gy stereotactic body radiation by 4 weeks. Notes on the study in general: In blood, top tumor clones expanded by 2 weeks, shrinking by 4. Baseline intratumoral clonotype presence is unknown without pretreatment biopsies.

This table comes from immunoSEQ multiplex PCR, and its TCRdb copy is limited to in-frame clones, with some not included. The sample lists some 120,000 clones; roughly four fifths were seen once. Germline assignment: CDR1 LNHDA and CDR2 SQIVND (reference sequence). The CDR3 sequence is 14 residues long. Trimming cost V 6 bases and J 0 bases, with 12 bases left between them. The time point is: blood 2 weeks post-SBRT. Treatment reported: 15 Gy SBRT to primary tumor, nephrectomy 4 weeks later. The patient's renal cell carcinoma had clear cell pathology. The sequences come from blood, collected from a patient whose treatment included radiotherapy and nephrectomy. The receptor was isolated from a woman aged 55-69 years with renal cell carcinoma. The genes are TRBV19 and TRBJ2-7; D call uncertain. The CDR3 is CASRSGRSSYEQYF. The CDR3 region has the DNA TGTGCCAGTAGATCGGGCCGGAGCTCCTACGAGCAGTACTTC.